The 6 T cell receptor beta chains in this list originate from one sample, sequenced in a study of blood T cells in healthy people across ages. Next came a second PCR, run for about 7 to 12 cycles, which used a sample-barcoded 5' primer along with a J-beta primer mix. MiXCR, run by TCRdb on the 5' RACE reads, gives a single entry per CDR3 protein. The table has 1.5 million to 2 million distinct CDR3 sequences, around 40% seen once; the top ten hold more than 20%. The sequenced sample was blood. The receptors come from a human donor in good health.

This clonotype was detected a few times. One end of the junction is discordant with germline, which a read error may explain. The rearrangement joins TRBV7-2 to TRBJ1-2, with TRBD1 as a possible D gene (6 bases). The CDR3 has 14 residues. Germline CDR1 reads SGHTA; CDR2 reads FQGNSA. Here the CDR3 reads CASGLYGGDYGYTF. CDR3 sequence (DNA): TGTGCCAGCGGCTTATATGGGGGCGACTATGGCTACACCTTC.

This sequence joins TRBV6-5 and TRBJ2-3, with 7 bases that match TRBD1. This CDR3 is 16 amino acids long. V was clipped by 5 bases and J by 6 bases; unmatched bases: 14. Per the germline V gene, CDR1 is MNHEY and CDR2 is SVGAGI. For the CDR3, the DNA is TGTGCCAGCAGTCGACAGGGAAGTTATGTTAGGGATACGCAGTATTTT. It encodes CASSRQGSYVRDTQYF.

This clonotype was detected many times. The rearrangement uses TRBV12-3 or TRBV12-4 and TRBJ2-4, with TRBD2 matching 12 bases. V lost 6 bases and J lost 5; bases outside the gene matches: 2. The CDR3 consists of 14 residues. CDR3 nucleotide sequence: TGTGCCAGCAGGCGGACTAGCGGGGAAAACATTCAGTACTTC. This codes for CASRRTSGENIQYF.

The V call is TRBV2, the J call TRBJ2-3; D is tentatively TRBD1 or TRBD2 (5 bases each). Germline loops: CDR1 SNHLY, CDR2 FYNNEI. Trimming cost V 3 bases and J 5 bases, with 9 bases left between them. The CDR3 loop spans 13 amino acids. CDR3 coding DNA: TGTGCCAGCAGTGACGACAGCGGAGATACGCAGTATTTT. This sequence encodes CASSDDSGDTQYF. The entire variable domain, with the rest obtained from reference TRBV2 and TRBJ2-3, is as follows: EPEVTQTPSHQVTQMGQEVILRCVPISNHLYFYWYRQILGQKVEFLVSFYNNEISEKSEIFDDQFSVERPDGSNFTLKIRSTKLEDSAMYFCASSDDSGDTQYFGPGTRLTVL.

The rearrangement uses TRBV7-9 and TRBJ2-7; TRBD2 is a possible D gene (7 bases). V lost 4 bases, J lost 4 bases, and 20 bases lay in between. The CDR3 has 16 residues. From germline, CDR1 is SEHNR and CDR2 FQNEAQ (reference sequence). The CDR3 sequence is CASSSPPGEGLYEQYF. CDR3 sequence (DNA): TGTGCCAGCAGCTCCCCTCCAGGGGAGGGGCTATACGAGCAGTACTTC.

This chain links TRBV12-3 or TRBV12-4 with TRBJ2-1, with 15 bases that match TRBD2. V lost 6 bases and J lost 4; bases outside the gene matches: 7. CDR3 length: 17 residues. The CDR3 nucleotides read TGTGCCAGCAGACGGAGGACTAGCGGGGGGGCTTACAATGAGCAGTTCTTC. It translates to CASRRRTSGGAYNEQFF.